What follows are 27 T cell receptor beta chains derived from one specimen sequenced in a study of blood T cell repertoires in COVID-19. The method was immunoSEQ multiplex PCR; TCRdb's version includes in-frame clones alone and lacks a portion of them. Among some 150,000 clones listed, around 80% were seen once. Sequencing was done on a sample of PBMCs or T cells enriched from blood (not recorded which). Receptor source: a woman between 50 and 59 years old who had recovered from COVID-19.

V gene TRBV7-9 combines with J gene TRBJ2-5; 8 bases are shared with TRBD1. This CDR3 is built from 16 residues. Trimming cost V 3 bases and J 5 bases; bases outside gene matches: 11. CDR1 is SEHNR and CDR2 is FQNEAQ in the germline V gene (reference sequence). CDR3 in DNA: TGTGCCAGCAGCTTCGGGCAGGGGGCGGTGGTGGAGACCCAGTACTTC. Translating it yields CASSFGQGAVVETQYF.

The chain combines TRBV7-2 with TRBJ2-5, with 8 bases matching TRBD1. Germline values: CDR1 SGHTA, CDR2 FQGNSA. The CDR3 contains 14 residues. V shed 4 bases, J shed 5 bases, and the junction held 6 bases outside the gene matches. CDR3 coding DNA: TGTGCCAGCAGCTCGGACAGGGCCCGGGAGACCCAGTACTTC. This encodes CASSSDRARETQYF.

The chain couples TRBV9 to TRBJ2-3, with 8 bases that match TRBD1. Germline CDR1 reads SGDLS; CDR2 reads YYNGEE. The CDR3 covers 14 residues. Germline trimming cut 2 bases from V and 3 bases from J; bases unmatched to any gene: 2. The CDR3 loop is CASSVRGQTDTQYF. CDR3 bases: TGTGCCAGCAGCGTCAGGGGGCAGACAGATACGCAGTATTTT.

V and J are TRBV2 and TRBJ2-4; 8 nucleotides match TRBD1. With V trimmed by 5 bases and J by 7 bases, 10 bases remained unmatched. CDR3 length equals 15 residues. Germline CDR1 and CDR2: SNHLY and FYNNEI. The CDR3 nucleotides read TGTGCCAGCAGTTTACAGGGGGTGCGGTATAACATTCAGTACTTC. It encodes CASSLQGVRYNIQYF.

This clone came up once. The chain has TRBV28 and TRBJ2-2; 8 bases line up with TRBD2. Germline loops: CDR1 MDHEN, CDR2 SYDVKM. Unmatched junction bases numbered 9, after V lost 8 bases and J lost 4 bases. The length of the CDR3 is 15 residues. As DNA, the CDR3 is TGTGCCAGCCGTCCGGGGGGGGGCGTCACCGGGGAGCTGTTTTTT. Translation: CASRPGGGVTGELFF.

This rearrangement joins TRBV15 to TRBJ2-7; no reliable D call. The germline V gene encodes CDR1 LNHNV and CDR2 YYDKDF (reference sequence). This CDR3 comprises 16 residues. V dropped 1 base and J dropped 3 bases, with 16 bases sitting between them. The CDR3 here is CATSRVPSQAGYEQYF. The DNA for the CDR3 is TGTGCCACCAGCAGAGTGCCCAGCCAGGCAGGCTACGAGCAGTACTTC.

The chain uses TRBV4-1 and TRBJ1-2, with TRBD1 as a possible D gene (6 bases). The V gene lost 0 bases and the J gene lost 8 bases, with 22 bases spanning the gap. The V gene's germline CDR1 is MGHRA and CDR2 YSYEKL. CDR3 length: 17 residues. Written as DNA, the CDR3 is TGCGCCAGCAGCCAAGATGAGACAGGATCCACGGGCTGGGGCTACACCTTC. Its translation: CASSQDETGSTGWGYTF.

This chain joins TRBV5-1 and TRBJ1-3; no firm D call. CDR1 SGHRS and CDR2 YFSETQ come from the germline V gene. V was shortened by 4 bases and J by 0 bases, with 14 bases between the two germline ends. The CDR3 loop spans 16 amino acids. CDR3 region: CASSPPGGSSGNTIYF. In nucleotides, the CDR3 is TGCGCCAGCAGCCCGCCCGGAGGCAGCTCTGGAAACACCATATATTTT.

The V gene is TRBV15, the J gene TRBJ1-2; TRBD1 is a possible D gene (6 bases). V lost 0 bases and J 5 bases, leaving 13 bases between the germline ends. Germline V gene data show CDR1 as LNHNV and CDR2 as YYDKDF (reference sequence). The CDR3 runs to 15 residues. The CDR3 DNA sequence: TGTGCCACCAGCAGAGAACTGGACAGTTGGTATGGCTACACCTTC. Its protein product is CATSRELDSWYGYTF. Full variable domain (outside the CDR3, taken from reference TRBV15 and TRBJ1-2): DAMVIQNPRYQVTQFGKPVTLSCSQTLNHNVMYWYQQKSSQAPKLLFHYYDKDFNNEADTPDNFQSRRPNTSFCFLDIRSPGLGDTAMYLCATSRELDSWYGYTFGSGTRLTVV.

V is TRBV7-9 and J is TRBJ2-7, with TRBD1 as a possible D gene (5 bases). The germline V and J ends were trimmed by 4 bases and 0 bases, with 13 bases remaining between them. The CDR3 consists of 15 residues. Germline V lookup: CDR1 SEHNR, CDR2 FQNEAQ (reference sequence). CDR3 DNA: TGTGCCAGCAGCTCCAGGGTGACGAGCTCCTACGAGCAGTACTTC. Translated: CASSSRVTSSYEQYF.

V and J are TRBV27 and TRBJ2-2, with D possibly being TRBD1 (6 bases). The CDR3 has 14 residues. With 6 bases removed from V and 4 bases from J, the gap between germline ends came to 12 bases. Germline assignment: CDR1 MNHEY and CDR2 SMNVEV (reference sequence). CDR3 DNA sequence: TGTGCCAGCAGGCAGGGGCCAGGCACCGGGGAGCTGTTTTTT. Residues: CASRQGPGTGELFF.

Only one count was recorded for this clone. The chain couples TRBV30 to TRBJ1-4; no definite D call. The CDR3 is 14 residues long. Germline V gene data show CDR1 as GTSNPN and CDR2 as SVGIG (reference sequence). V was shortened by 8 bases and J by 5 bases, with 18 bases between the two germline ends. DNA of the CDR3: TGTGCCGGCCGCCCGGGGTACTCAAATGAAAAACTGTTTTTT. Translation gives CAGRPGYSNEKLFF.

This chain joins TRBV28 and TRBJ2-2; 9 bases are shared with TRBD1. The V segment lost 8 bases and the J segment 3 bases; nucleotides outside the gene matches: 7. The CDR3 is made up of 15 amino acids. The V gene's germline CDR1 is MDHEN and CDR2 SYDVKM. This chain's CDR3 is CASHPGQGYTGELFF. The DNA for the CDR3 is TGTGCCAGCCATCCGGGACAGGGATACACCGGGGAGCTGTTTTTT.

The chain employs TRBV2 and TRBJ2-5, with 12 bases lining up with TRBD1. Germline CDR1 SNHLY, CDR2 FYNNEI. V gave up 4 bases and J gave up 5 bases; unmatched junction bases: 8. The CDR3 is 16 residues long. CDR3 DNA sequence: TGTGCCAGCAGTGTATCGGGACAGGGGGCACGGGAGACCCAGTACTTC. Translation: CASSVSGQGARETQYF.

The genes are TRBV4-2 and TRBJ1-1; weak D call: TRBD1 (5 bases). CDR1 and CDR2 from the germline V gene are LGHNA and YNFKEQ. The CDR3 runs 14 residues. V was trimmed by 0 bases and J by 11 bases, leaving 16 bases between them. The CDR3 sequence: CASSQDLTALKAFF. The CDR3 DNA is TGTGCCAGCAGCCAAGATCTGACAGCCTTGAAGGCTTTCTTT.

The chain joins TRBV30 to TRBJ2-7; D might be TRBD1 (6 bases). The ends were cut back, 4 bases at V and 0 bases at J, with 13 bases in the middle. The CDR3 has 14 amino acids. Germline V CDR1 and CDR2: GTSNPN, SVGIG (reference sequence). The CDR3 sequence: CAWTSTGSSYEQYF. CDR3 nucleotides: TGTGCCTGGACGTCTACAGGGAGCTCCTACGAGCAGTACTTC.

This clone turned up a few times. This sequence joins TRBV3-1 (or the pseudogene TRBV3-2) and TRBJ1-3; D not resolved. V was clipped by 4 bases and J by 3 bases, with 10 bases between them. This CDR3 is 14 amino acids long. Germline V gives CDR1 LGHDT, CDR2 YNNKEL (reference sequence). The CDR3 DNA reads TGTGCCAGCAGCCCTAGCAGCCTTGGAAACACCATATATTTT. Amino acid sequence: CASSPSSLGNTIYF.

The chain uses TRBV30 and TRBJ1-1; D not certain. From germline, CDR1 is GTSNPN and CDR2 SVGIG (reference sequence). The CDR3 covers 15 residues. Trimming removed 1 base at V and 3 bases at J, with 15 bases between. CDR3 loop: CAWSGLREDDTEAFF. Written as DNA, the CDR3 is TGTGCCTGGAGTGGACTCCGGGAAGACGACACTGAAGCTTTCTTT.

J is TRBJ2-5 and V is TRBV28, with D tentatively TRBD1 (6 bases). The CDR3 totals 13 residues. Between the trimmed V and J ends, which lost 5 bases and 6 bases, there was a span of 13 bases. Germline V CDR1 and CDR2: MDHEN, SYDVKM. Here the CDR3 DNA reads TGTGCCAGCAGTCCCCCAGGGGTCCAGACCCAGTACTTC. Its translation: CASSPPGVQTQYF. Full variable domain (remainder filled in from reference TRBV28 and TRBJ2-5): DVKVTQSSRYLVKRTGEKVFLECVQDMDHENMFWYRQDPGLGLRLIYFSYDVKMKEKGDIPEGYSVSREKKERFSLILESASTNQTSMYLCASSPPGVQTQYFGPGTRLLVL.

In this sample, this clone turned up a few times. The rearrangement uses TRBV2 and TRBJ2-7; 8 nucleotides align to TRBD1. This CDR3 is 14 amino acids long. Germline CDR1 is SNHLY and CDR2 is FYNNEI. The ends lost 5 bases at V and 3 bases at J; junction bases unmatched: 6. CDR3 in DNA: TGTGCCAGCAGTATTCGGGACAGGTTCTACGAGCAGTACTTC. As protein: CASSIRDRFYEQYF.

This clone appeared a few times. The rearrangement links TRBV28 to TRBJ1-2; 10 bases agree with TRBD1. CDR3 length equals 15 residues. The germline gives CDR1 MDHEN, CDR2 SYDVKM. With 8 bases clipped from V and 3 bases from J, the junction kept 9 bases outside the gene matches. CDR3 loop: CASATGGASYYGYTF. Written as DNA, the CDR3 is TGTGCCAGCGCGACAGGGGGCGCTAGTTACTATGGCTACACCTTC.

V gene TRBV16 combines with J gene TRBJ2-7; 8 nucleotides agree with TRBD2. V lost 4 bases to trimming and J lost 0 bases; unmatched junction nucleotides: 11. CDR1 is KGHSY and CDR2 is FQNENV in the germline V gene. CDR3 length: 17 residues. The CDR3 sequence is CASSPTTQRGFSYEQYF. In DNA, the CDR3 is TGTGCCAGCAGCCCCACCACCCAGCGGGGGTTCTCCTACGAGCAGTACTTC.

The sample holds one count of this clone. The chain uses TRBV3-1 (or the pseudogene TRBV3-2) and TRBJ2-6, with TRBD1 matching over 9 bases. The CDR3 covers 20 residues. Trimming at V came to 5 bases and at J to 0 bases, leaving 14 bases not matched to a gene. The germline gives CDR1 LGHDT, CDR2 YNNKEL (reference sequence). This CDR3 is CASSAMGGGQGHSGANVLTF. Written as DNA, the CDR3 is TGTGCCAGCAGCGCGATGGGGGGGGGACAGGGCCACTCTGGGGCCAACGTCCTGACTTTC.

This clone appeared a few times. V and J are TRBV27 and TRBJ1-4; D uncertain. CDR3 size: 15 residues. Per germline, CDR1 MNHEY and CDR2 SMNVEV (reference sequence). V shed 2 bases and J shed 0 bases, with 7 bases lying between them. CDR3 residues: CASSLKGATNEKLFF. CDR3 coding DNA: TGTGCCAGCAGTTTAAAAGGAGCAACTAATGAAAAACTGTTTTTT. Filled out from reference TRBV27 and TRBJ1-4, the complete variable domain reads EAQVTQNPRYLITVTGKKLTVTCSQNMNHEYMSWYRQDPGLGLRQIYYSMNVEVTDKGDVPEGYKVSRKEKRNFPLILESPSPNQTSLYFCASSLKGATNEKLFFGSGTQLSVL.

This clone was seen just once. The CDR3 is CASSLQPGANTGELFF. The CDR3 DNA sequence: TGCGCCAGCAGCTTGCAGCCGGGGGCGAACACCGGGGAGCTGTTTTTT. V gene TRBV5-1 combines with J gene TRBJ2-2; D perhaps matches TRBD2 (6 bases). Trimming took 1 base from V and 0 from J, leaving 10 bases between them. From germline, CDR1 is SGHRS and CDR2 YFSETQ. The CDR3 totals 16 residues. The full variable domain, its missing parts supplied by reference TRBV5-1 and TRBJ2-2, is KAGVTQTPRYLIKTRGQQVTLSCSPISGHRSVSWYQQTPGQGLQFLFEYFSETQRNKGNFPGRFSGRQFSNSRSEMNVSTLELGDSALYLCASSLQPGANTGELFFGEGSRLTVL.

CDR3 nucleotide sequence: TGTGCCAGCAGCTCTGCTACAGGGACTATAGCTGAAGCTTTCTTT. Protein: CASSSATGTIAEAFF. The V call is TRBV7-6, the J call TRBJ1-1, with D perhaps TRBD1 (6 bases). There are 15 residues in the CDR3. In germline, CDR1 is SGHVS, CDR2 FNYEAQ. The V and J ends lost 4 bases and 6 bases respectively, with 18 bases between them.

V is TRBV5-1 and J is TRBJ2-6; TRBD1 aligns across 10 bases. Trimming at V came to 3 bases and at J to 1 base, leaving 7 bases not matched to a gene. CDR3 length equals 18 residues. Germline CDR1 SGHRS, CDR2 YFSETQ. The CDR3 DNA follows: TGCGCCAGCAGCTCCCCGGGGACAGGGGTATCTGGGGCCAACGTCCTGACTTTC. As protein: CASSSPGTGVSGANVLTF.